Below, 26 T cell receptor beta chains from the same sample are listed, as sequenced in a study of blood T cell repertoires in COVID-19. Assay: immunoSEQ multiplex PCR; the TCRdb copy retains only in-frame clones and omits some. This table has 200,000 to 250,000 clones, roughly nine tenths appearing once. The sample comprised PBMCs or T cells enriched from blood (not recorded which). These receptor sequences come from a woman aged 25 to 45 with acute COVID-19.

J is TRBJ2-3 and V is TRBV19; possibly TRBD1 for D (8 bases). Trimming shortened V by 4 bases and J by 6 bases, and 14 bases separated the two germline ends. Germline V CDR1 and CDR2: LNHDA, SQIVND (reference sequence). This CDR3 has 14 amino acids. Here the CDR3 DNA reads TGTGCCAGTAGTAACAGGGGGGGGATGGATACGCAGTATTTT. Translating it yields CASSNRGGMDTQYF.

The chain joins TRBV28 to TRBJ2-5; D perhaps matches TRBD2 (6 bases). The V gene's germline CDR1 is MDHEN and CDR2 SYDVKM. This CDR3 contains 14 residues. The V gene lost 3 bases and the J gene lost 0 bases, with 8 bases spanning the gap. The CDR3 sequence is CASSFGGYQETQYF. The CDR3 nucleotides read TGTGCCAGCAGTTTCGGGGGATACCAAGAGACCCAGTACTTC.

This rearrangement joins TRBV25-1 to TRBJ1-6; D remains unclear. This CDR3 has 14 amino acids. V was shortened by 0 bases and J by 7 bases, with 7 bases between the two germline ends. Germline loops: CDR1 MGHDK, CDR2 SYGVNS. CDR3 nucleotide sequence: TGTGCCAGCAGTGAATACCGGGTAAATTCACCCCTCCACTTT. Translation gives CASSEYRVNSPLHF.

This clone was observed once. The chain combines TRBV7-2 with TRBJ1-3; no definite D call. Germline loops: CDR1 SGHTA, CDR2 FQGNSA. This CDR3 has 13 amino acids. V dropped 8 bases and J dropped 0 bases, with 8 bases sitting between them. CDR3 region: CASGTSSGNTIYF. The DNA of the CDR3 is TGTGCCAGCGGTACTAGCTCTGGAAACACCATATATTTT.

CDR3 sequence: CASSPGLAGSSYNEQFF. CDR3 DNA sequence: TGTGCCAGCAGCCCGGGACTAGCGGGCTCCTCCTACAATGAGCAGTTCTTC. The V and J genes are TRBV5-6 and TRBJ2-1; TRBD2 aligns across 12 bases. Per germline, CDR1 SGHDT and CDR2 YYEEEE. This CDR3 has 17 amino acids. Germline trimming cut 4 bases from V and 0 bases from J; bases unmatched to any gene: 5. The whole variable domain, filled in from reference TRBV5-6 and TRBJ2-1, reads DAGVTQSPTHLIKTRGQQVTLRCSPKSGHDTVSWYQQALGQGPQFIFQYYEEEERQRGNFPDRFSGHQFPNYSSELNVNALLLGDSALYLCASSPGLAGSSYNEQFFGPGTRLTVL.

V is TRBV5-4 and J is TRBJ2-5, with TRBD2 identical over 10 bases. The CDR3 spans 16 residues. Germline V gene data show CDR1 as SGHNT and CDR2 as YYREEE (reference sequence). The trim removed 1 base at V and 1 base at J, leaving 4 bases unmatched. The CDR3 here is CASSLQRGGAQETQYF. The CDR3, as DNA: TGTGCCAGCAGCTTGCAGCGGGGGGGGGCCCAAGAGACCCAGTACTTC. Full variable domain (outside the CDR3, taken from reference TRBV5-4 and TRBJ2-5): ETGVTQSPTHLIKTRGQQVTLRCSSQSGHNTVSWYQQALGQGPQFIFQYYREEENGRGNFPPRFSGLQFPNYSSELNVNALELDDSALYLCASSLQRGGAQETQYFGPGTRLLVL.

The V and J genes are TRBV4-1 and TRBJ2-1; a possible D gene is TRBD1 (6 bases). Trimming took 0 bases from V and 0 from J, leaving 12 bases between them. This CDR3 is built from 17 residues. Germline CDR1 reads MGHRA; CDR2 reads YSYEKL. The CDR3 protein is CASSQEKADSSYNEQFF. CDR3 DNA: TGCGCCAGCAGCCAAGAAAAAGCGGACAGCTCCTACAATGAGCAGTTCTTC.

The J gene is TRBJ2-7, the V gene TRBV18; TRBD2 matches at 14 bases. Germline V gene lookup returns CDR1 KGHSH and CDR2 LQKENI. The CDR3 covers 17 residues. The J segment lost 2 bases and the V segment lost 6 bases, leaving 9 bases of the junction unmatched. CDR3 coding DNA: TGTGCCAGCTCCCCTTTGGGACTAGCGGGGGCAACCTACGAGCAGTACTTC. This encodes CASSPLGLAGATYEQYF.

The chain links TRBV18 to TRBJ1-1; D may be TRBD1 (6 bases). V was shortened by 4 bases and J by 0 bases, with 12 bases between the two germline ends. The germline CDR1 and CDR2 sequences are KGHSH and LQKENI. The CDR3 length is 15 residues. This CDR3 is CASSLGQTLNTEAFF. For the CDR3, the DNA is TGTGCCAGCTCACTCGGACAGACTCTGAACACTGAAGCTTTCTTT.

This chain joins TRBV28 and TRBJ1-4; D possibly corresponds to TRBD1 (5 bases). The CDR3 extends over 14 amino acids. CDR1 MDHEN and CDR2 SYDVKM come from the germline V gene. V was clipped by 7 bases and J by 5 bases, with 14 bases between them. CDR3 loop: CASKNRDLNEKLFF. The CDR3 DNA sequence: TGTGCCAGCAAAAACCGGGACTTAAATGAAAAACTGTTTTTT.

V is TRBV3-1 (or the pseudogene TRBV3-2) and J is TRBJ2-1; TRBD2 agrees at 11 bases. The CDR3 sequence is 16 residues long. The J segment lost 10 bases and the V segment lost 0 bases, leaving 8 bases of the junction unmatched. The germline gives CDR1 LGHDT, CDR2 YNNKEL (reference sequence). This chain's CDR3 is CASSQDRLAGPKEQFF. For the CDR3, the DNA is TGTGCCAGCAGCCAAGATAGACTAGCGGGACCTAAAGAGCAGTTCTTC.

The V and J genes are TRBV27 and TRBJ2-2; 10 nucleotides agree with TRBD2. V was pared by 3 bases and J by 1 base, with 2 bases of the junction left unmatched. The CDR3 runs 16 residues. In germline, CDR1 is MNHEY, CDR2 SMNVEV (reference sequence). CDR3 loop: CASSFQREGNTGELFF. CDR3 nucleotides: TGTGCCAGCAGTTTCCAGCGGGAGGGGAACACCGGGGAGCTGTTTTTT.

This chain uses TRBV4-1 with TRBJ1-4; the match to TRBD1 covers 8 bases. This CDR3 has 15 residues. Looked up from germline, CDR1 is MGHRA and CDR2 is YSYEKL. The ends lost 2 bases at V and 7 bases at J; junction bases unmatched: 6. CDR3 protein: CASSQQGAMSEKLFF. In DNA, the CDR3 is TGCGCCAGCAGCCAACAGGGGGCGATGTCTGAAAAACTGTTTTTT.

This clone showed up just once. The chain has TRBV12-3 or TRBV12-4 and TRBJ2-1; no clear D gene. The CDR3 covers 12 residues. V was shortened by 3 bases and J by 6 bases, with 6 bases between the two germline ends. The CDR3 nucleotides are TGTGCCAGCAGTTTTACTTTCAATGAGCAGTTCTTC. Protein sequence: CASSFTFNEQFF.

This sequence joins TRBV20-1 and TRBJ1-2, with TRBD1 as a possible D gene (5 bases). V lost 4 bases and J lost 8, with 11 bases in between. The CDR3 extends over 11 amino acids. Germline V gene data show CDR1 as DFQATT and CDR2 as SNEGSKA (reference sequence). The CDR3 region is CSAMGPGGYTF. The DNA of the CDR3 is TGCAGTGCTATGGGGCCTGGGGGCTACACCTTC.

J is TRBJ2-1 and V is TRBV3-1 (or the pseudogene TRBV3-2), with TRBD2 identical over 9 bases. CDR3 length: 14 amino acids. Germline V CDR1 and CDR2: LGHDT, YNNKEL (reference sequence). V shed 7 bases, J shed 8 bases, and the junction held 9 bases outside the gene matches. CDR3 residues: CASTPGLAWDEQFF. DNA of the CDR3: TGTGCCAGCACCCCGGGACTAGCCTGGGATGAGCAGTTCTTC.

This chain uses TRBV3-1 (or the pseudogene TRBV3-2) with TRBJ2-3; no definite D call. Per the germline V gene, CDR1 is LGHDT and CDR2 is YNNKEL (reference sequence). This CDR3 spans 14 amino acids. V was pared by 5 bases and J by 2 bases, with 11 bases between. In DNA form, the CDR3 reads TGTGCCAGCAGCACACGACTCGCCACAGATACGCAGTATTTT. Its translation: CASSTRLATDTQYF.

The chain uses TRBV3-1 (or the pseudogene TRBV3-2) and TRBJ2-1, with D maybe TRBD2 (7 bases). The V gene lost 1 base and the J gene lost 9 bases, with 13 bases spanning the gap. Germline V gene sequence: CDR1 LGHDT, CDR2 YNNKEL (reference sequence). This CDR3 comprises 14 residues. Here the CDR3 DNA reads TGTGCCAGCAGCCAAGCTGAAGGGGGGGGTGAGCAGTTCTTC. Translated, it gives CASSQAEGGGEQFF.

The genes are TRBV7-3 and TRBJ1-1, with TRBD1 identical over 8 bases. J was trimmed by 4 bases and V by 4 bases; bases with no gene match: 8. CDR1 and CDR2 (germline): SGHTA, FQGTGA. The CDR3 is made up of 15 amino acids. Here the CDR3 DNA reads TGTGCCAGCAGCTCAGGGCAGGGGGCGTCCACTGAAGCTTTCTTT. It specifies CASSSGQGASTEAFF.

This clone was observed a single time. The chain combines TRBV18 with TRBJ2-4; 8 nucleotides agree with TRBD1. Trimming cost V 3 bases and J 6 bases; bases outside gene matches: 7. The germline V gene encodes CDR1 KGHSH and CDR2 LQKENI. There are 15 residues in the CDR3. CDR3 in amino acids: CASSPQDRVGNIQYF. The CDR3 DNA follows: TGTGCCAGCTCACCGCAGGACAGGGTGGGAAACATTCAGTACTTC.

The rearrangement links TRBV2 to TRBJ2-7, with D maybe TRBD2 (5 bases). The V gene's germline CDR1 is SNHLY and CDR2 FYNNEI. The CDR3 covers 13 residues. V lost 8 bases, J lost 5 bases, and 16 bases lay in between. In DNA form, the CDR3 reads TGTGCCAGCTGCTTCCGGAGGTTTAACGAGCAGTACTTC. Translating gives CASCFRRFNEQYF.

The J gene is TRBJ2-7, the V gene TRBV15; D is perhaps TRBD2 (6 bases). Trimming stripped 0 bases from V and 3 bases from J, with 6 bases between. This CDR3 comprises 13 residues. Germline CDR1 is LNHNV and CDR2 is YYDKDF (reference sequence). The CDR3 DNA follows: TGTGCCACCAGCAGAGACGGGGGCTACGAGCAGTACTTC. Its protein is CATSRDGGYEQYF.

The CDR3 bases are TGCAGCGTCCGATGGGGGGACAGGAAAGGCTACACCTTC. Amino acid sequence: CSVRWGDRKGYTF. The chain joins TRBV29-1 to TRBJ1-2; 8 bases match TRBD1. The V and J ends lost 6 bases and 8 bases, in that order; junction bases with no gene match: 11. Germline CDR1 is SQVTM and CDR2 is ANQGSEA. CDR3 length: 13 amino acids.

This chain links TRBV9 with TRBJ2-1; D unclear. The V end lost 1 base, the J end lost 2 bases, and 7 bases lay between the germline ends. From germline, CDR1 is SGDLS and CDR2 YYNGEE. The CDR3 totals 14 residues. The CDR3 bases are TGTGCCAGCAGCGTACAGGCCACCTACAATGAGCAGTTCTTC. It encodes CASSVQATYNEQFF.

The CDR3 loop is CASIKNGGSNYGYTF. CDR3 DNA sequence: TGTGCCAGCATAAAGAATGGAGGGAGTAACTATGGCTACACCTTC. V and J are TRBV2 and TRBJ1-2; D is undetermined. Between the trimmed V and J ends, which lost 7 bases and 1 base, there was a span of 16 bases. The CDR3 runs 15 residues. Germline-derived CDR1 and CDR2 are SNHLY and FYNNEI.

J is TRBJ2-1 and V is TRBV5-4; 13 bases fit TRBD2. With V trimmed by 3 bases and J by 5 bases, 11 bases remained unmatched. Germline assignment: CDR1 SGHNT and CDR2 YYREEE (reference sequence). The CDR3 spans 18 residues. The CDR3 is CASSSRLAGGPKHNEQFF. CDR3 in DNA: TGTGCCAGCAGCTCCCGACTAGCGGGGGGCCCAAAACACAATGAGCAGTTCTTC.